The 25 T cell receptor beta chains below all came from one sample that was sequenced in a study of control samples from healthy donors and cancer patients. The data were produced by immunoSEQ multiplex PCR, yet TCRdb's version contains in-frame clones alone and is incomplete. In the table there are over 100,000 clones, about nine tenths of which are singletons. The sample taken for sequencing was blood. The receptors were gathered from a man aged 18-30 years in good health.

On this clone: This sample includes further DNA sequences coding for the same CDR3. CDR3 sequence: CASTKGAGTEAFF. Here the CDR3 DNA reads TGTGCCAGCACCAAGGGGGCGGGTACTGAAGCTTTCTTT. The genes are TRBV2 and TRBJ1-1; 7 nucleotides line up with TRBD1. CDR3 length equals 13 residues. Per germline, CDR1 SNHLY and CDR2 FYNNEI. The J segment lost 5 bases and the V segment lost 7 bases, leaving 7 bases of the junction unmatched.

This clone occurred once. CDR3 nucleotides: TGTGCCAGCAGCTCCAGGGACAGGGGAACGCAGTATTTT. Translated: CASSSRDRGTQYF. This chain links TRBV11-2 with TRBJ2-3; 10 nucleotides line up with TRBD1. CDR3 length: 13 amino acids. Trimming took 4 bases from V and 9 from J; bases not matched to a gene: 4. Germline V gene sequence: CDR1 SGHAT, CDR2 FQNNGV.

V gene TRBV15 combines with J gene TRBJ1-3; no definite D call. This CDR3 has 15 amino acids. Germline CDR1 is LNHNV and CDR2 is YYDKDF (reference sequence). The V end lost 0 bases, the J end lost 2 bases, and 8 bases lay between the germline ends. CDR3 DNA sequence: TGTGCCACCAGCAGAGATCGGACTCCTGGAAACACCATATATTTT. The encoded protein is CATSRDRTPGNTIYF.

The chain combines TRBV2 with TRBJ1-2; tentatively, D is TRBD1 (6 bases). This CDR3 is 14 amino acids long. The germline V and J ends were trimmed by 6 bases and 4 bases, with 15 bases remaining between them. Germline CDR1 reads SNHLY; CDR2 reads FYNNEI. The CDR3 region has the DNA TGTGCCAGCAGAGAACGGACAGCCTCCTATGGCTACACCTTC. Encoded protein: CASRERTASYGYTF.

The gene calls are TRBV4-2 and TRBJ2-1; 7 bases match TRBD2. V was pared by 0 bases and J by 3 bases, with 11 bases of the junction left unmatched. There are 18 residues in the CDR3. CDR1 and CDR2 from the germline V gene are LGHNA and YNFKEQ. This CDR3 reads CASSQDFRGLVDYNEQFF. CDR3 in DNA: TGTGCCAGCAGCCAAGACTTCCGAGGACTAGTGGACTACAATGAGCAGTTCTTC.

The V gene is TRBV4-1, the J gene TRBJ2-5; D call uncertain. The CDR3 has 16 amino acids. Trimming stripped 1 base from V and 3 bases from J, with 15 bases between. Germline loops: CDR1 MGHRA, CDR2 YSYEKL. The CDR3 nucleotides are TGCGCCAGCAGCCAAGTGGGGAAAGGGAAGAAAGAGACCCAGTACTTC. Its translation is CASSQVGKGKKETQYF.

V usage is TRBV7-9 and J usage is TRBJ2-1; 11 nucleotides line up with TRBD2. CDR1 is SEHNR, CDR2 FQNEAQ, per germline (reference sequence). Trimming cost V 5 bases and J 6 bases; bases outside gene matches: 3. The length of the CDR3 is 14 residues. This CDR3 is CASSISGRGNEQFF. The CDR3 DNA is TGTGCCAGCAGCATTAGCGGGAGGGGCAATGAGCAGTTCTTC.

V usage is TRBV7-2 and J usage is TRBJ2-5; a weak D match, TRBD2 (6 bases). Germline lookup yields CDR1 SGHTA and CDR2 FQGNSA. The CDR3 runs 13 residues. The V end lost 4 bases, the J end lost 5 bases, and 11 bases lay between the germline ends. In nucleotides, the CDR3 is TGTGCCAGCAGCTCGACTAGAATTGAGACCCAGTACTTC. Protein: CASSSTRIETQYF. Supplemented by reference TRBV7-2 and TRBJ2-5, the full variable domain reads GAGVSQSPSNKVTEKGKDVELRCDPISGHTALYWYRQSLGQGLEFLIYFQGNSAPDKSGLPSDRFSAERTGGSVSTLTIQRTQQEDSAVYLCASSSTRIETQYFGPGTRLLVL.

J is TRBJ2-2 and V is TRBV15, with D maybe TRBD2 (7 bases). The CDR3 loop spans 17 amino acids. The V and J ends lost 2 bases and 5 bases respectively, with 18 bases between them. The germline CDR1 and CDR2 sequences are LNHNV and YYDKDF (reference sequence). Here the CDR3 reads CATSRPGRGDMTGELFF. In DNA, the CDR3 is TGTGCCACCAGCAGACCGGGACGGGGGGACATGACCGGGGAGCTGTTTTTT.

This sequence joins TRBV10-2 and TRBJ1-5, with D tentatively TRBD1 (6 bases). This CDR3 is 19 amino acids long. CDR1 is WSHSY and CDR2 is SAAADI in the germline V gene. The V end was cut by 0 bases, the J end by 1 base, with 19 bases between. CDR3 in amino acids: CASSESPFKQGLSNQPQHF. The CDR3 nucleotides read TGCGCCAGCAGTGAGTCCCCTTTTAAACAGGGACTAAGCAATCAGCCCCAGCATTTT.

The gene calls are TRBV27 and TRBJ2-2; D unclear. Germline CDR1 MNHEY, CDR2 SMNVEV (reference sequence). The CDR3 is 15 amino acids. Trimming stripped 3 bases from V and 4 bases from J, with 12 bases between. The CDR3 coding sequence is TGTGCCAGCAGTTTGTTGGGGTCGGGCACCGGGGAGCTGTTTTTT. Translating gives CASSLLGSGTGELFF.

The chain combines TRBV6-2 or TRBV6-3 with TRBJ2-7; D remains ambiguous. Trimming pared 2 bases from V and 0 bases from J, leaving 8 bases between. CDR3 length equals 14 residues. The germline gives CDR1 MNHEY, CDR2 SVGEGT. The CDR3 region has the DNA TGTGCCAGCAGTTACCTCGGTAACTCCTACGAGCAGTACTTC. Translating gives CASSYLGNSYEQYF.

The chain couples TRBV6-6 to TRBJ1-2; unclear D gene. The CDR3 is 14 residues long. Germline V gene lookup returns CDR1 MNHNY and CDR2 SVGAGI (reference sequence). The V end was cut by 6 bases, the J end by 5 bases, with 16 bases between. CDR3 loop: CASRLSGRSYGYTF. The CDR3 region has the DNA TGTGCCAGCAGGCTCTCTGGACGGTCTTATGGCTACACCTTC.

The J gene is TRBJ2-1, the V gene TRBV6-5, with D unresolved. Germline V gives CDR1 MNHEY, CDR2 SVGAGI. The ends were cut back, 11 bases at V and 3 bases at J, with 20 bases in the middle. The CDR3 length is 15 residues. In nucleotides, the CDR3 is TGTGCCCACTTGGCGCCCTCCAGCTTCTACAATGAGCAGTTCTTC. This codes for CAHLAPSSFYNEQFF.

The V gene is TRBV7-9, the J gene TRBJ2-2, with unresolved D. CDR3 length: 15 amino acids. The germline CDR1 and CDR2 sequences are SEHNR and FQNEAQ (reference sequence). Trimming shortened V by 1 base and J by 0 bases, and 6 bases separated the two germline ends. The CDR3 DNA reads TGTGCCAGCAGCTTAGGGGCTGCGAACACCGGGGAGCTGTTTTTT. Translated: CASSLGAANTGELFF.

The chain has TRBV10-3 and TRBJ2-1; the D gene is possibly TRBD2 (6 bases). The CDR3 has 13 residues. V lost 10 bases and J 6 bases, leaving 16 bases between the germline ends. Germline CDR1 and CDR2: ENHRY and SYGVKD. The CDR3 loop is CATCPEGFNEQFF. In DNA form, the CDR3 reads TGTGCCACCTGCCCGGAGGGGTTCAATGAGCAGTTCTTC.

The V and J genes are TRBV11-2 and TRBJ2-5, with 9 bases matching TRBD2. V lost 4 bases and J lost 7; bases outside the gene matches: 7. In germline, CDR1 is SGHAT, CDR2 FQNNGV. The length of the CDR3 is 14 residues. CDR3 sequence reads: CASSSLAGMGTQYF. In DNA, the CDR3 is TGTGCCAGCAGCTCTCTAGCGGGGATGGGGACCCAGTACTTC.

The chain is built from TRBV23-1 and TRBJ2-4; D gene ambiguous. TRBV23-1 is reported as an ORF; its role is uncertain. With 3 bases removed from V and 8 bases from J, the gap between germline ends came to 5 bases. This CDR3 region has 11 residues. CDR3 coding DNA: TGCGCCAGCAGTCACTCGGACATTCAGTACTTC. This gives the protein CASSHSDIQYF.

The rearrangement uses TRBV5-1 and TRBJ1-2; 8 bases map to TRBD1. The germline CDR1 and CDR2 sequences are SGHRS and YFSETQ. V was clipped by 4 bases and J by 6 bases; unmatched bases: 8. The CDR3 spans 14 residues. CDR3 in amino acids: CASSITGGKDGYTF. CDR3 DNA: TGCGCCAGCAGCATAACAGGGGGGAAGGATGGCTACACCTTC.

This clone was picked up a small number of times. The identical CDR3 is also encoded by other nucleotide sequences in the sample. The chain uses TRBV7-9 and TRBJ2-7, with D unresolved. Trimming took 5 bases from V and 0 from J, leaving 8 bases between them. CDR1 is SEHNR, CDR2 FQNEAQ, per germline (reference sequence). This CDR3 spans 13 amino acids. CDR3 region: CASSIDNSYEQYF. The CDR3 DNA reads TGTGCCAGCAGCATCGACAACTCCTACGAGCAGTACTTC.

The chain uses TRBV24-1 and TRBJ2-3; 16 positions match TRBD2. This CDR3 region has 18 residues. V trimming: 4 bases; J trimming: 8 bases; junction bases outside the gene matches: 11. Germline assignment: CDR1 KGHDR and CDR2 SFDVKD. CDR3 DNA: TGTGCCACCAGTGAGCAGGGACTAGCGGGGGGGCGGGGGGGTACGCAGTATTTT. It codes for CATSEQGLAGGRGGTQYF.

The V call is TRBV30, the J call TRBJ1-1, with TRBD1 matching 9 bases. Germline CDR1 GTSNPN, CDR2 SVGIG (reference sequence). V was clipped by 0 bases and J by 7 bases; unmatched bases: 9. The CDR3 runs 15 residues. CDR3 region: CAWSVRDRVTGEAFF. For the CDR3, the DNA is TGTGCCTGGAGTGTACGGGACAGGGTGACGGGTGAAGCTTTCTTT.

The CDR3 DNA follows: TGTGCCAGCAGTTTATCAATCGGGACAGGGAACACTGAAGCTTTCTTT. As protein: CASSLSIGTGNTEAFF. The chain joins TRBV27 to TRBJ1-1; 8 bases align to TRBD1. Germline trimming cut 0 bases from V and 1 base from J; bases unmatched to any gene: 4. Per germline, CDR1 MNHEY and CDR2 SMNVEV (reference sequence). The CDR3 consists of 16 residues.

The chain couples TRBV12-3 or TRBV12-4 to TRBJ2-2; D unresolved. This CDR3 is 13 amino acids long. The germline V and J ends were trimmed by 3 bases and 4 bases, with 6 bases remaining between them. The chain's CDR3 is CASSFVATGELFF. Written as DNA, the CDR3 is TGTGCCAGCAGTTTTGTTGCCACCGGGGAGCTGTTTTTT.

The CDR3 DNA is TGTGCCAGCAGCAAGGGGTTTTCAGATACGCAGTATTTT. Encoded protein: CASSKGFSDTQYF. The chain combines TRBV7-9 with TRBJ2-3, with TRBD1 as a possible D gene (5 bases). CDR1 is SEHNR and CDR2 is FQNEAQ in the germline V gene (reference sequence). The CDR3 is 13 amino acids. The germline V and J ends were trimmed by 5 bases and 4 bases, with 10 bases remaining between them.